Reported below is one T cell receptor beta chain. V was trimmed by 3 bases and J by 2 bases, leaving 8 bases between them. Germline-derived CDR1 and CDR2 are MDHEN and SYDVKM. This CDR3 is built from 13 residues. Only in-frame clones appear in the TCRdb table, and some are missing; sequencing was by immunoSEQ multiplex PCR. The sample lists 250,000 to 300,000 clones, 85% to 95% seen once, with about 0.5% in the top ten. This entry belongs to a study of T cell responses to AZD1222 COVID-19 vaccine. The chain has TRBV28 and TRBJ2-7; the D is unclear. This TCR came from an adult who received the AZD1222 COVID-19 vaccine. The source material was peripheral blood, sampled 28 days after the second AZD1222 dose. CDR3: CASSLPSAYEQYF. The CDR3 DNA reads as TGTGCCAGCAGTTTGCCCTCAGCCTACGAGCAGTACTTC.